This T cell receptor (beta chain) was found in a study of siplizumab effects on memory and regulatory T cells. The CDR3 runs 15 residues. Trimming took off 2 bases at V and 7 bases at J, with 15 bases between the two ends. CDR1 and CDR2 (germline): SGHTA, FQGNSA. Overall study findings and caveats: Versus around 25% in controls, the mappable alloreactive CD4+ clones averaged about 74% Treg-derived with siplizumab. Alloreactive sequences tracing back to unstimulated CD4+ memory cells fell significantly with siplizumab.

About this clone itself: Its antigen remains unidentified.

The assay covered some 98,000 TCR templates per sample. Only in-frame clones appear in the TCRdb table, and some are missing; sequencing was by immunoSEQ multiplex PCR. This table has 85,000 to 130,000 clones, over 90% appearing once. Sequencing was carried out using Tregs sorted from blood. The gene calls are TRBV7-2 and TRBJ1-5; D remains unclear. The receptor's source is a human donor in good health. CDR3 in DNA: TGTGCCAGCAGCTTAATAGTGGCGGTGCGGCAGCCCCAGCATTTT. Protein sequence: CASSLIVAVRQPQHF. Supplemented by reference TRBV7-2 and TRBJ1-5, the full variable domain reads GAGVSQSPSNKVTEKGKDVELRCDPISGHTALYWYRQSLGQGLEFLIYFQGNSAPDKSGLPSDRFSAERTGGSVSTLTIQRTQQEDSAVYLCASSLIVAVRQPQHFGDGTRLSIL.